This T cell receptor (beta chain) was recovered during a study of blood T cell repertoires in COVID-19. Using immunoSEQ multiplex PCR, the repertoire was profiled, and TCRdb retains in-frame clones only, with some absent. The table has 150,000 to 200,000 clones, roughly 82% seen once. V dropped 5 bases and J dropped 2; count of bases not matched to a gene: 17. The germline V gene has CDR1 SGHRS and CDR2 YFSETQ. CDR3 size: 18 residues. The receptor was derived from a woman between 70 and 85 years old with acute or convalescent COVID-19. The rearrangement links TRBV5-1 to TRBJ1-2; 8 bases agree with TRBD1. Input material: peripheral blood. Here the CDR3 reads CASSNKPGQAPLNYGYTF. The CDR3 coding sequence is TGCGCCAGCAGTAACAAGCCGGGACAGGCCCCCCTCAACTATGGCTACACCTTC. The complete variable domain, with remaining parts taken from reference TRBV5-1 and TRBJ1-2, reads KAGVTQTPRYLIKTRGQQVTLSCSPISGHRSVSWYQQTPGQGLQFLFEYFSETQRNKGNFPGRFSGRQFSNSRSEMNVSTLELGDSALYLCASSNKPGQAPLNYGYTFGSGTRLTVV.